This paragraph covers one TCR beta chain sequence. Antigen specificity is unknown. This CDR3 has 15 residues. The J segment lost 0 bases and the V segment lost 7 bases, leaving 5 bases of the junction unmatched. This sample is part of a study of T cells after yellow fever vaccination. Study-level background: When fractions had low cell numbers, they were prepared with SMART-Seq v4 Ultra Low Input.

Study results and limitations: Once the booster was given, most primary-vaccination clones reappeared, at about 96% for CD4 and 85% to 90% for CD8. FACS-sorted repertoires could contain abundant clonotypes contaminating from the bulk population.

UMIs and a universal primer site were added when TCR cDNA was made by 5'RACE template switching. TCRdb processed the 5' RACE reads anew with MiXCR; each CDR3 protein has one entry. The repertoire holds some 560,000 distinct CDR3 sequences, with roughly 17% as singletons. This sequence was found in a man aged 18 to 29 who received the YFV17D yellow fever vaccine. This material consisted of PBMCs, taken 5 to 6 days after the first yellow fever vaccination. This chain links TRBV12-3 or TRBV12-4 with TRBJ2-2; 7 bases are a match to TRBD2. CDR3 sequence reads: CASTVAGSNTGELFF. As DNA, the CDR3 is TGTGCCAGCACCGTAGCGGGTTCGAACACCGGGGAGCTGTTTTTT.